This entry lists 14 T cell receptor beta chains sequenced from one sample in a study of T-cell memory formation after mild COVID-19. TCRdb reprocessed the 5' RACE reads via MiXCR and lists one record per CDR3 protein. The data show hundreds of thousands of distinct CDR3 sequences, with 15% seen just once and 2% to 2.5% held by the top ten. The specimen sequenced was PBMCs or a T cell subset sorted from them (not recorded which). The source of these receptors is an adult woman who had mild COVID-19 (a few samples of this study predate the infection). Cell type and time point are not known.

The J gene is TRBJ2-7, the V gene TRBV7-9; 9 bases match TRBD1. From germline, CDR1 is SEHNR and CDR2 FQNEAQ (reference sequence). The CDR3 is 15 residues long. V shed 4 bases, J shed 1 base, and the junction held 5 bases outside the gene matches. The chain's CDR3 is CASSWVGTGSYEQYF. CDR3 nucleotide sequence: TGTGCCAGCAGCTGGGTAGGGACAGGGTCCTACGAGCAGTACTTC.

The chain couples TRBV6-6 to TRBJ1-1; D remains unclear. Germline V CDR1 and CDR2: MNHNY, SVGAGI (reference sequence). V dropped 7 bases and J dropped 5 bases, with 5 bases sitting between them. This CDR3 has 10 residues. CDR3 in DNA: TGTGCCAGCAAGTTGACTGAAGCTTTCTTT. This translates into CASKLTEAFF.

The chain carries TRBV27 and TRBJ1-5; D unclear. Trimming left V 3 bases short and J 0 bases short, with 9 bases between. There are 15 residues in the CDR3. Germline CDR1 MNHEY, CDR2 SMNVEV (reference sequence). The CDR3, as DNA: TGTGCCAGCAGTTTCGACCCTTATAGCAATCAGCCCCAGCATTTT. Translating it yields CASSFDPYSNQPQHF.

The table lists this clonotype with a few counts. This chain joins TRBV30 and TRBJ2-7; a possible D gene is TRBD1 (6 bases). V was trimmed by 2 bases and J by 0 bases, leaving 8 bases between them. This CDR3 is 13 amino acids long. CDR1 is GTSNPN, CDR2 SVGIG, per germline (reference sequence). The CDR3 DNA follows: TGTGCCTGGAGTACAGGGAGCTCCTACGAGCAGTACTTC. Encoded protein: CAWSTGSSYEQYF.

The table lists this clonotype with a few counts. The J gene is TRBJ2-1, the V gene TRBV7-2; 14 bases line up with TRBD2. The V gene's germline CDR1 is SGHTA and CDR2 FQGNSA. The CDR3 extends over 15 amino acids. V was pared by 3 bases and J by 10 bases, with 5 bases of the junction left unmatched. CDR3 in DNA: TGTGCCAGCAGCTTTGGGCGACTAGCGGGAGGGGAGCAGTTCTTC. This translates into CASSFGRLAGGEQFF.

This clonotype was detected once. The CDR3 DNA sequence: TGTGCCAGCAGCAATGAGCGGGAGTACAATGAGCAGTTCTTC. It is translated as CASSNEREYNEQFF. This sequence joins TRBV6-2 or TRBV6-3 and TRBJ2-1, with 8 positions matching TRBD2. Per germline, CDR1 MNHEY and CDR2 SVGEGT. There are 14 residues in the CDR3. J was trimmed by 4 bases and V by 6 bases; bases with no gene match: 5.

This clonotype was seen only a few times. V is TRBV24-1 and J is TRBJ2-1; 7 nucleotides align to TRBD1. Germline V gene sequence: CDR1 KGHDR, CDR2 SFDVKD. Unmatched junction bases numbered 12, after V lost 4 bases and J lost 1 base. The CDR3 is 18 amino acids. The CDR3 loop is CATSDRGQVEGSYNEQFF. In DNA, the CDR3 is TGTGCCACCAGTGACCGTGGACAGGTCGAGGGTTCCTACAATGAGCAGTTCTTC.

The chain recombines TRBV5-1 with TRBJ2-6; TRBD1 might be the D (6 bases). Germline V gives CDR1 SGHRS, CDR2 YFSETQ. Trimming took off 2 bases at V and 4 bases at J, with 10 bases between the two ends. CDR3 size: 15 residues. The CDR3 bases are TGCGCCAGCAGCTTACAGGGCTACGGGGCCAACGTCCTGACTTTC. This sequence encodes CASSLQGYGANVLTF.

V and J are TRBV30 and TRBJ2-5; D remains unclear. V lost 3 bases to trimming and J lost 5 bases, with 7 bases between them. In germline, CDR1 is GTSNPN, CDR2 SVGIG (reference sequence). The CDR3 has 11 residues. The chain's CDR3 is CAWRVGETQYF. The DNA for the CDR3 is TGTGCCTGGAGGGTGGGCGAGACCCAGTACTTC.

This clonotype was counted between two and nine times. The CDR3, as DNA: TGTGCCAGCAGTTTCGGACAAGGGGCCTATGGCTACACCTTC. Translating gives CASSFGQGAYGYTF. This sequence joins TRBV6-5 and TRBJ1-2, with D perhaps TRBD1 (5 bases). The CDR3 is made up of 14 amino acids. Germline V CDR1 and CDR2: MNHEY, SVGAGI. V lost 4 bases and J lost 4, with 13 bases in between.

This clonotype was seen many times. The V and J genes are TRBV12-3 or TRBV12-4 and TRBJ2-7; a weak D match, TRBD1 (5 bases). Trimming cost V 6 bases and J 4 bases, with 13 bases left between them. This CDR3 is 13 amino acids long. The CDR3 sequence: CASRKDSIYEQYF. Here the CDR3 DNA reads TGTGCCAGCAGAAAAGACAGTATTTACGAGCAGTACTTC.

The chain has TRBV7-3 and TRBJ2-1; the match to TRBD2 covers 10 bases. After removal of 4 bases from V and 2 bases from J, the junction contained 17 bases not matched to a gene. CDR3 size: 20 residues. Per germline, CDR1 SGHTA and CDR2 FQGTGA. The CDR3, as DNA: TGTGCCAGCAGCTCCCGCGGGGCAACTAGCGGGGACCTAACCTACAATGAGCAGTTCTTC. It encodes CASSSRGATSGDLTYNEQFF.

This sequence joins TRBV5-1 and TRBJ1-6, with TRBD1 identical over 8 bases. The CDR3 has 18 amino acids. Germline-derived CDR1 and CDR2 are SGHRS and YFSETQ. The V gene end was trimmed by 1 base and the J gene end by 7 bases; junction bases not matched to a gene: 13. CDR3 DNA sequence: TGCGCCAGCAGCTTGTCCGTATCGGGGACAGGAGCAAATTCACCCCTCCACTTT. Its translation: CASSLSVSGTGANSPLHF.

This clonotype has ten or more counts. V gene TRBV5-1 combines with J gene TRBJ2-1; D is tentatively TRBD1 or TRBD2 (5 bases each). Trimming cost V 2 bases and J 1 base, with 10 bases left between them. CDR1 SGHRS and CDR2 YFSETQ come from the germline V gene. The CDR3 runs to 15 residues. DNA of the CDR3: TGCGCCAGCAGCTTCGGGACCCTATCCTACAATGAGCAGTTCTTC. Residues: CASSFGTLSYNEQFF.